Below are 3 T cell receptor beta chains sequenced from a single sample in a study of blood T cell repertoires in COVID-19. TCRdb keeps only in-frame clones here, not all; method: immunoSEQ multiplex PCR. The sample lists more than 100,000 clones; roughly 77% were seen once. Source material: peripheral blood. Source of these receptors: a man in his 60s with active or convalescent COVID-19.

The CDR3 DNA follows: TGTGCCAGCAGTGTTATGGGGACTGCCGGCACAGATACGCAGTATTTT. Its protein is CASSVMGTAGTDTQYF. The rearrangement joins TRBV6-1 to TRBJ2-3, with D perhaps TRBD2 (6 bases). CDR1 is MNHNS and CDR2 is SASEGT in the germline V gene. The CDR3 contains 16 residues. V gave up 4 bases and J gave up 1 base, with 15 bases separating them.

The genes are TRBV5-4 and TRBJ2-5; 9 bases map to TRBD1. In germline, CDR1 is SGHNT, CDR2 YYREEE (reference sequence). CDR3 length: 14 residues. With V trimmed by 4 bases and J by 5 bases, 6 bases remained unmatched. The CDR3 spells CASSVTGGGETQYF. CDR3 nucleotides: TGTGCCAGCAGCGTCACAGGGGGCGGGGAGACCCAGTACTTC.

The CDR3 nucleotides read TGTGCCATCAGTGAGTCGTACGGGGGGAGTGGAGATACGCAGTATTTT. Its protein product is CAISESYGGSGDTQYF. The gene calls are TRBV10-3 and TRBJ2-3; 7 nucleotides align to TRBD2. This CDR3 comprises 16 residues. Germline CDR1 is ENHRY and CDR2 is SYGVKD. V shed 0 bases and J 5 bases; nucleotides not matched to a gene: 8.